A single sample gave rise to the 21 T cell receptor beta chains below, sequenced in a study of T-cell memory formation after mild COVID-19. TCRdb re-called the 5' RACE reads with MiXCR, one entry per CDR3 protein. The sample includes about 350,000 distinct CDR3 sequences, around a fifth seen only once; the top ten take 21%. The sequenced sample was PBMCs or a T cell subset sorted from them (not recorded which). Receptors originate from a man aged 18 to 30 who had mild COVID-19 (a few samples of this study predate the infection). Cell type and time point are not known.

This clonotype was seen a handful of times. The V gene is TRBV7-6, the J gene TRBJ2-7; D is perhaps TRBD1 (6 bases). This CDR3 spans 13 amino acids. The germline V and J ends were trimmed by 1 base and 6 bases, with 10 bases remaining between them. Germline lookup yields CDR1 SGHVS and CDR2 FNYEAQ. The CDR3 DNA sequence: TGTGCCAGCAGCTTAGGGCAGGGGCTCGAGCAGTACGTC. It is translated as CASSLGQGLEQYV.

This clonotype was seen a few times. This chain uses TRBV28 with TRBJ1-5, with a possible D match to TRBD1 (6 bases). The CDR3 totals 14 residues. V gave up 5 bases and J gave up 6 bases, with 14 bases separating them. Germline lookup yields CDR1 MDHEN and CDR2 SYDVKM. This chain's CDR3 is CASSPTGPRQPQHF. The CDR3 DNA is TGTGCCAGCAGTCCCACAGGGCCTCGTCAGCCCCAGCATTTT.

Comment on this clonotype: Its ends do not fully match the called genes, so a read error is possible. V gene TRBV6-2 or TRBV6-3 combines with J gene TRBJ1-2; D gene ambiguous. Germline CDR1 is MNHEY and CDR2 is SVGEGT. This CDR3 has 11 residues. Here the CDR3 reads CASSHTGPVRF. DNA for the CDR3: TGTGCCAGCAGTCACACCGGGCCAGTCCGCTTC.

This chain uses TRBV2 with TRBJ1-2; D not certain. Trimming removed 5 bases at V and 8 bases at J, with 18 bases between. From germline, CDR1 is SNHLY and CDR2 FYNNEI. The CDR3 totals 14 residues. The CDR3 here is CASSHPSLPGGYTF. CDR3 sequence (DNA): TGTGCCAGCAGTCACCCTAGCCTCCCAGGAGGCTACACCTTC.

This chain uses TRBV10-3 with TRBJ2-1, with no clear D. V lost 0 bases to trimming and J lost 3 bases, with 9 bases between them. CDR1 and CDR2 (germline): ENHRY, SYGVKD. There are 15 residues in the CDR3. CDR3 sequence reads: CAISESTIGYNEQFF. CDR3 DNA: TGTGCCATCAGTGAGTCGACGATAGGCTACAATGAGCAGTTCTTC.

This clonotype has a handful of counts. The chain is built from TRBV7-3 and TRBJ2-2; D is uncertain. The CDR3 covers 15 residues. Germline CDR1 SGHTA, CDR2 FQGTGA. The V end was cut by 5 bases, the J end by 5 bases, with 15 bases between. DNA for the CDR3: TGTGCCAGCAGCCCTAACCTCTGGGGAACCGGGGAGCTGTTTTTT. Translation: CASSPNLWGTGELFF.

Remarks on this clonotype: A read error may produce the germline difference seen at one junction end. This chain joins TRBV20-1 and TRBJ2-7, with 7 bases matching TRBD1. This CDR3 comprises 17 residues. CDR1 and CDR2 from the germline V gene are DFQATT and SNEGSKA (reference sequence). The CDR3: CSAGETGSPFGSYEQYF. In nucleotides, the CDR3 is TGCAGTGCTGGAGAGACAGGGAGTCCCTTTGGCTCCTACGAGCAGTACTTC.

This clonotype was seen more than once but under ten times. As DNA, the CDR3 is TGCGCCAGCAGCCAAGAAGCGGACACTGAAGCTTTCTTT. Amino acids: CASSQEADTEAFF. V gene TRBV4-3 combines with J gene TRBJ1-1; D remains unclear. CDR3 length equals 13 residues. Trimming cost V 0 bases and J 3 bases, with 5 bases left between them. Germline V gene data show CDR1 as LGHNA and CDR2 as YSLEER.

This chain uses TRBV5-1 with TRBJ2-6; D may match TRBD1 or TRBD2 (5 bases each). The germline gives CDR1 SGHRS, CDR2 YFSETQ. Trimming left V 0 bases short and J 4 bases short, with 14 bases between. The length of the CDR3 is 17 residues. CDR3: CASSLGPGSSGANVLTF. CDR3 sequence (DNA): TGCGCCAGCAGCTTGGGACCAGGGAGTAGCGGGGCCAACGTCCTGACTTTC.

The chain carries TRBV11-2 and TRBJ2-5; D might be TRBD1 (5 bases). V was pared by 5 bases and J by 5 bases, with 18 bases between. Germline-derived CDR1 and CDR2 are SGHAT and FQNNGV. The CDR3 covers 15 residues. DNA for the CDR3: TGTGCCAGCAGCCCTCAAGGGGCTAGTTCTGAGACCCAGTACTTC. It specifies CASSPQGASSETQYF.

This clonotype was detected only a few times. This chain connects TRBV3-1 to TRBJ2-5; 16 bases are shared with TRBD2. The CDR3 spans 16 residues. From germline, CDR1 is LGHDT and CDR2 YNNKEL (reference sequence). V shed 7 bases and J 2 bases; nucleotides not matched to a gene: 4. CDR3 DNA: TGTGCCAGCAAGGTGGGACTAGCGGGGGGGCAAGAGACCCAGTACTTC. Translation gives CASKVGLAGGQETQYF.

This clonotype was observed a few times. The chain employs TRBV5-6 and TRBJ2-4; D is unresolved. CDR1 SGHDT and CDR2 YYEEEE come from the germline V gene. Trimming pared 4 bases from V and 9 bases from J, leaving 14 bases between. The CDR3 spans 13 residues. The CDR3 nucleotides are TGTGCCAGCAGCCCGCTCGGCGGCGGCATTCAGTACTTC. It codes for CASSPLGGGIQYF. The full variable domain, its missing parts supplied by reference TRBV5-6 and TRBJ2-4, is DAGVTQSPTHLIKTRGQQVTLRCSPKSGHDTVSWYQQALGQGPQFIFQYYEEEERQRGNFPDRFSGHQFPNYSSELNVNALLLGDSALYLCASSPLGGGIQYFGAGTRLSVL.

This clonotype has a handful of counts. The gene calls are TRBV6-6 and TRBJ2-1, with 8 nucleotides matching TRBD1. CDR3 length: 14 residues. CDR1 MNHNY and CDR2 SVGAGI come from the germline V gene (reference sequence). The ends lost 0 bases at V and 15 bases at J; junction bases unmatched: 10. In DNA, the CDR3 is TGTGCCAGCAGTTACTCAGCAGGGGGCGGCGTGGCGTTCTTC. Protein sequence: CASSYSAGGGVAFF.

This clonotype was picked up a small number of times. The chain uses TRBV7-9 and TRBJ1-1; D is unresolved. CDR3 length: 10 amino acids. V dropped 10 bases and J dropped 10 bases, with 13 bases sitting between them. Germline CDR1 is SEHNR and CDR2 is FQNEAQ (reference sequence). The CDR3 spells CATAAFGAFF. The CDR3 DNA follows: TGTGCCACCGCGGCGTTTGGAGCTTTCTTT.

This clonotype has only a few counts. This chain joins TRBV20-1 and TRBJ2-1; weak D call: TRBD1 (7 bases). Trimming pared 5 bases from V and 7 bases from J, leaving 15 bases between. CDR3 length equals 13 residues. Germline V gene data show CDR1 as DFQATT and CDR2 as SNEGSKA (reference sequence). CDR3 in DNA: TGCAGTGCTCGAACCCCAGGGGGGAATGAGCAGTTCTTC. Residues: CSARTPGGNEQFF.

This clonotype occurred a few times. The rearrangement joins TRBV6-2 or TRBV6-3 to TRBJ2-7, with D perhaps matching TRBD1 (5 bases). The CDR3 is 14 residues long. Germline CDR1 reads MNHEY; CDR2 reads SVGEGT. Trimming stripped 2 bases from V and 7 bases from J, with 15 bases between. DNA for the CDR3: TGTGCCAGCAGTTACCCTGGCAGGGTGAGTGAGCAGTACTTC. It encodes CASSYPGRVSEQYF.

This sequence joins TRBV7-9 and TRBJ1-1; no reliable D call. V lost 7 bases and J 5 bases, leaving 11 bases between the germline ends. The CDR3 length is 12 residues. Germline loops: CDR1 SEHNR, CDR2 FQNEAQ (reference sequence). CDR3 in amino acids: CASTSLGTEAFF. For the CDR3, the DNA is TGTGCCAGCACCTCTTTAGGTACTGAAGCTTTCTTT.

V usage is TRBV15 and J usage is TRBJ1-4; D gene ambiguous. Germline V gene sequence: CDR1 LNHNV, CDR2 YYDKDF (reference sequence). V shed 0 bases and J shed 2 bases, with 7 bases lying between them. The CDR3 is 15 residues long. In DNA, the CDR3 is TGTGCCACCAGCAGAGAGGAGGCGACTAATGAAAAACTGTTTTTT. Its translation: CATSREEATNEKLFF.

This clonotype appeared many times. The V gene is TRBV12-3 or TRBV12-4, the J gene TRBJ2-1; 8 bases are a match to TRBD1. The CDR3 is 14 amino acids. The trim removed 1 base at V and 7 bases at J, leaving 3 bases unmatched. The CDR3 protein is CASSLGQGKNEQFF. As DNA, the CDR3 is TGTGCCAGCAGTTTAGGACAGGGGAAGAATGAGCAGTTCTTC.

This clonotype has ten or more counts. V gene TRBV24-1 combines with J gene TRBJ2-4; D not resolved. This CDR3 spans 12 amino acids. CDR1 and CDR2 from the germline V gene are KGHDR and SFDVKD. The V end was cut by 2 bases, the J end by 8 bases, with 6 bases between. The CDR3 nucleotides are TGTGCCACCAGTGATTCGGCGGACATTCAGTACTTC. The encoded protein is CATSDSADIQYF.

The V gene is TRBV10-3, the J gene TRBJ2-3, with 8 bases fitting TRBD1. This CDR3 spans 21 amino acids. Germline assignment: CDR1 ENHRY and CDR2 SYGVKD. Trimming at V came to 6 bases and at J to 0 bases, leaving 23 bases not matched to a gene. CDR3 region: CAISTPRGLVTGGLSTDTQYF. The CDR3, as DNA: TGTGCCATCAGCACCCCTCGCGGCCTTGTAACAGGGGGATTAAGCACAGATACGCAGTATTTT.